The 11 T cell receptor beta chains reported below all come from one sample, sequenced in a study of OX40 agonist ivuxolimab in advanced cancers. Method: immunoSEQ multiplex PCR; TCRdb's copy keeps in-frame clones and lacks some. There are 44,000 or so clones in the sample; 75% to 85% occur only once, and around 1.9% lies in the top ten. The sample in question was CD4+ or CD8+ T cells sorted from blood, obtained in a trial of the OX40 agonist ivuxolimab. The origin of the receptors is an adult with an advanced solid tumor such as melanoma, head and neck, liver or kidney cancer.

A word on this clone: Compared with germline, one end of the junction differs, possibly owing to a read error. The CDR3 DNA sequence: TGTGCTAGCAGCTTATCAGCGGCCGGGGAGCTGTTTTTT. Translated: CASSLSAAGELFF. V gene TRBV7-7 combines with J gene TRBJ2-2; D is perhaps TRBD2 (5 bases). In germline, CDR1 is SSHAT, CDR2 FNYEAQ (reference sequence). The CDR3 runs 13 residues.

This clone appeared a single time. V usage is TRBV5-1 and J usage is TRBJ2-5, with D perhaps matching TRBD1 or TRBD2 (5 bases each). The CDR3 spans 13 residues. Germline V gene lookup returns CDR1 SGHRS and CDR2 YFSETQ. V gave up 1 base and J gave up 4 bases, with 8 bases separating them. The CDR3 bases are TGCGCCAGCAGCTTGACAGGAGGAGAGACCCAGTACTTC. Residues: CASSLTGGETQYF.

As concerns this clone: As the CDR3 is not closed by the conserved phenylalanine or tryptophan, this likely results from a read error. The limits of the CDR3 on the DNA are not certain, so only TCRdb's listed CDR3 is given. The chain carries TRBV29-1 and TRBJ2-7; whether TRBD1, the table's D call, matches the DNA was not checked. Germline V gives CDR1 SQVTM, CDR2 ANQGSEA. The CDR3 length equals 9 residues, ends included. The CDR3 region is CSATGGAYD.

The chain uses TRBV21-1 and TRBJ1-1. TRBV21-1 is a documented pseudogene. This CDR3 contains 15 residues. CDR3 sequence reads: CASSKDPGRSTEAFF. In nucleotides, the CDR3 is TGTGCCAGCAGCAAAGACCCAGGGAGGAGCACTGAAGCTTTCTTT.

The chain combines TRBV14 with TRBJ2-5; 11 bases map to TRBD2. This CDR3 region has 14 residues. Germline CDR1 reads SGHDN; CDR2 reads FVKESK. V trimming: 3 bases; J trimming: 4 bases; junction bases outside the gene matches: 1. CDR3 in amino acids: CASSQTSGVETQYF. The CDR3 DNA sequence: TGTGCCAGCAGCCAGACTAGCGGGGTAGAGACCCAGTACTTC.

V and J are TRBV4-1 and TRBJ1-1; 7 nucleotides align to TRBD1. CDR1 MGHRA and CDR2 YSYEKL come from the germline V gene. The CDR3 length is 16 residues. Unmatched junction bases numbered 5, after V lost 1 base and J lost 0 bases. CDR3 amino acids: CASSQGTGFMNTEAFF. The CDR3, as DNA: TGCGCCAGCAGCCAAGGGACAGGCTTCATGAACACTGAAGCTTTCTTT.

The chain combines TRBV19 with TRBJ2-5, with D possibly matching TRBD1 (6 bases). Judging by the DNA end, TRBJ2-7 fits better; the J call may be wrong. Germline-derived CDR1 and CDR2 are LNHDA and SQIVND (reference sequence). The CDR3 is made up of 13 amino acids. The CDR3 region has the DNA TGTGCCAGTAGTATGGCCCAGGGGAACGAGCAGTACTTC. This sequence encodes CASSMAQGNEQYF.

This chain connects TRBV6-7 to TRBJ2-7; 9 bases align to TRBD1. TRBV6-7 is an ORF; its function is uncertain. V lost 5 bases to trimming and J lost 3 bases; unmatched junction nucleotides: 5. This CDR3 has 14 residues. The chain's CDR3 is CASSTPGQGYEQYF. Written as DNA, the CDR3 is TGTGCCAGCAGTACTCCGGGACAGGGCTACGAGCAGTACTTC.

The chain recombines TRBV11-2 with TRBJ2-7; D not resolved. The CDR3 is 13 amino acids. Trimming took off 4 bases at V and 5 bases at J, with 12 bases between the two ends. The germline V gene encodes CDR1 SGHAT and CDR2 FQNNGV. The CDR3 DNA follows: TGTGCCAGCAGCTGGAAGTACCTGCACGAGCAGTACTTC. Translating it yields CASSWKYLHEQYF.

The chain joins TRBV7-9 to TRBJ2-1; unclear D gene. Trimming stripped 4 bases from V and 4 bases from J, with 26 bases between. This CDR3 is 19 amino acids long. Germline CDR1 is SEHNR and CDR2 is FQNEAQ (reference sequence). CDR3 nucleotides: TGTGCCAGCAGCTCCGAGGCCGGAACTCTTTTATCCCCTTACAATGAGCAGTTCTTC. Its translation is CASSSEAGTLLSPYNEQFF.

This sequence joins TRBV6-5 and TRBJ1-1, with no clear D. The germline CDR1 and CDR2 sequences are MNHEY and SVGAGI. This CDR3 region has 12 residues. Trimming cost V 2 bases and J 10 bases, with 11 bases left between them. The CDR3 DNA follows: TGTGCCAGCAGTTACGGGCCGGCAGGAGCTTTCTTT. It encodes CASSYGPAGAFF.